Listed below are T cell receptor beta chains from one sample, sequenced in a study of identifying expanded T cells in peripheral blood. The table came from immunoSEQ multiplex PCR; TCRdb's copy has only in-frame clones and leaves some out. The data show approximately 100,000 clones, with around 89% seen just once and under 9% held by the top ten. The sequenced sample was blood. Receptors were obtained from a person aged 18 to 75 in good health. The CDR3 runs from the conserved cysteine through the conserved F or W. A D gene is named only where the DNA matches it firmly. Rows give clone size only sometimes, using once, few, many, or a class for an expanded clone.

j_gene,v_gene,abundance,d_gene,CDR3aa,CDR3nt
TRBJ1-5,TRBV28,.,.,CASSLRGVGNQPQHF,TGTGCCAGCAGCTTGAGGGGGGTAGGGAATCAGCCCCAGCATTTT
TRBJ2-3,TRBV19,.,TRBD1,CASSTSGGTTDTQYF,TGTGCCAGTAGCACTTCAGGGGGCACCACAGATACGCAGTATTTT
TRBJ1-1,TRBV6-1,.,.,CAIHQGGYTEAFF,TGTGCCATACACCAGGGAGGGTACACTGAAGCTTTCTTT
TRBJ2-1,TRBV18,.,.,CASSPTMDGNEQFF,TGTGCCAGCTCACCGACCATGGACGGTAATGAGCAGTTCTTC
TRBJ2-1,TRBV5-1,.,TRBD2,CASSLRVASGSNEQFF,TGCGCCAGCAGCCTCCGGGTGGCTAGCGGGAGTAATGAGCAGTTCTTC
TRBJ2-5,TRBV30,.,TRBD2,CAWGTWARGETQYF,TGTGCCTGGGGGACTTGGGCGCGGGGGGAGACCCAGTACTTC
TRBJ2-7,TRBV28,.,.,CASSFQKYEQYF,TGTGCCAGCAGTTTTCAGAAATACGAGCAGTACTTC
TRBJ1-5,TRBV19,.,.,CASEGFSNQPQHF,TGTGCCAGTGAAGGGTTTTCCAATCAGCCCCAGCATTTT
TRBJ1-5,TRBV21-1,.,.,CASSKVQGRRNQPQHF,TGTGCCAGCAGCAAAGTACAGGGTCGGCGCAATCAGCCCCAGCATTTT
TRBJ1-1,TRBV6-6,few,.,CASSDSRGRNTEAFF,TGTGCCAGCAGTGACTCCCGAGGGAGGAACACTGAAGCTTTCTTT
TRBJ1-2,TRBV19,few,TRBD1,CASSIVRGNYGYTF,TGTGCCAGTAGTATCGTCAGGGGGAACTATGGCTACACCTTC
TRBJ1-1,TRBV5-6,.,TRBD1,CASSVRQGEAFF,TGTGCCAGCAGCGTCCGACAGGGAGAAGCTTTCTTT
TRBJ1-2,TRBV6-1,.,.,CASSEAENYGYTF,TGTGCCAGCAGTGAGGCAGAGAACTATGGCTACACCTTC
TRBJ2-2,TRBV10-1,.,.,CASSGDTGELFF,TGCGCCAGCAGTGGGGATACCGGGGAGCTGTTTTTT
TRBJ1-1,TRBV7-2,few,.,CASSLKRNTEAFF,TGTGCCAGCAGCTTGAAGAGGAACACTGAAGCTTTCTTT
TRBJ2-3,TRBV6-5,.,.,CASSYSLAGDTQYF,TGTGCCAGCAGTTACTCGTTAGCTGGGGATACGCAGTATTTT
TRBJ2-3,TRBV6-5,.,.,CASSPSNLPRDTQYF,TGTGCCAGCAGTCCCTCAAACTTACCGCGTGATACGCAGTATTTT
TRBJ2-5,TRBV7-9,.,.,CASSLVETQYF,TGTGCCAGCAGCTTAGTGGAGACCCAGTACTTC
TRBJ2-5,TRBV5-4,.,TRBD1,CASRNAGQGGETQYF,TGTGCCAGCCGGAATGCGGGACAGGGAGGTGAGACCCAGTACTTC
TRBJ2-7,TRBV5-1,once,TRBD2,CASSRIAGINEQYF,TGCGCCAGCAGTCGGATAGCGGGAATCAACGAGCAGTACTTC
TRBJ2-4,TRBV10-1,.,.,CASSEIRVNIQYF,TGCGCCAGCAGTGAGATCCGGGTTAACATTCAGTACTTC
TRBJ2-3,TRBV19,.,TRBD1,CASSAYRGVRTDTQYF,TGTGCCAGTAGTGCCTACAGGGGGGTTCGGACAGATACGCAGTATTTT
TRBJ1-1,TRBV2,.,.,CASRRRTEINTEAFF,TGTGCCAGCAGACGCCGGACAGAGATAAACACTGAAGCTTTCTTT
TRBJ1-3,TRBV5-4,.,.,CASSQRGGNTIYF,TGTGCCAGCAGCCAAAGGGGTGGAAACACCATATATTTT
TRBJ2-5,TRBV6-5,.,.,CASSYEGNVGQETQYF,TGTGCCAGCAGTTACGAAGGGAATGTAGGTCAAGAGACCCAGTACTTC
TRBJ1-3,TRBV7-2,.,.,CASSLVGGYGNTIYF,TGTGCCAGCAGCTTAGTGGGCGGGTACGGAAACACCATATATTTT
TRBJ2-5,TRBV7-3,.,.,CASSLGAGSGGETQYF,TGTGCCAGCAGCTTAGGTGCGGGTTCCGGTGGAGAGACCCAGTACTTC
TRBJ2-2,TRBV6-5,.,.,CASRSGARDTGELFF,TGTGCCAGCAGGTCAGGGGCCAGGGACACCGGGGAGCTGTTTTTT
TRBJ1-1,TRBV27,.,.,CASSFSGGAEAFF,TGTGCCAGCAGTTTTTCGGGTGGGGCTGAAGCTTTCTTT
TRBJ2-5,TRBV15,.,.,CATSRDPGGQETQYF,TGTGCCACCAGCAGAGATCCAGGGGGGCAAGAGACCCAGTACTTC
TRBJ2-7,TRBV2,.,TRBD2,CASRGTSGSYEQYF,TGTGCCAGCCGGGGGACTAGCGGATCCTACGAGCAGTACTTC
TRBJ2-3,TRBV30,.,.,CAWSDQDTQYF,TGTGCCTGGAGTGACCAGGATACGCAGTATTTT
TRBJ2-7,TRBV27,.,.,CASSHGKWYEQYF,TGTGCCAGCAGTCACGGGAAGTGGTACGAGCAGTACTTC
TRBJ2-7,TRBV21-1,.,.,CASSKGQGQNYEQYF,TGTGCCAGCAGCAAAGGGCAGGGGCAGAACTACGAGCAGTACTTC
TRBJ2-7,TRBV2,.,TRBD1,CASLRDRVNEQYF,TGTGCCAGCTTACGGGACAGGGTCAACGAGCAGTACTTC
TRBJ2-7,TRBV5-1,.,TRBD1,CASSGRTGGAGEQYF,TGCGCCAGCAGCGGAAGGACAGGGGGCGCGGGCGAGCAGTACTTC
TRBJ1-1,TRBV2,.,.,CASTPSVVAFF,TGTGCCAGCACGCCGTCGGTGGTAGCTTTCTTT
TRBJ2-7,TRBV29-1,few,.,CSAKTRTEQYF,TGCAGCGCAAAAACCAGGACCGAGCAGTACTTC
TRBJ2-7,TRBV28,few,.,CASSLAGTAVSEQYF,TGTGCCAGCAGTCTAGCCGGGACGGCGGTTTCGGAGCAGTACTTC
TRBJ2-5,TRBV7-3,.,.,CASSSHRQETQYF,TGTGCCAGCAGCTCTCACAGACAAGAGACCCAGTACTTC
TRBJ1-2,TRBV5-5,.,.,CASSYGQPNYGYTF,TGTGCCAGCAGCTATGGACAGCCGAACTATGGCTACACCTTC
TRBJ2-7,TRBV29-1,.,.,CSAKPSGGDEQYF,TGCAGCGCAAAACCCTCCGGGGGAGATGAGCAGTACTTC
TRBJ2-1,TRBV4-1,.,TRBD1,CASSQVDPGQGGHNEQFF,TGCGCCAGCAGCCAGGTTGACCCGGGACAGGGAGGGCATAATGAGCAGTTCTTC
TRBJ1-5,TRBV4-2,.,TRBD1,CASSLGQGVQPQHF,TGTGCCAGCAGCCTGGGACAGGGGGTTCAGCCCCAGCATTTT
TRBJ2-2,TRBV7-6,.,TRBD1,CASSVIPGQMTGELFF,TGTGCCAGCAGCGTAATTCCGGGACAGATGACCGGGGAGCTGTTTTTT
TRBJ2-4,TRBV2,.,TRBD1,CATLGTRGSVIQYF,TGTGCCACTCTGGGGACCAGGGGGAGCGTCATTCAGTACTTC
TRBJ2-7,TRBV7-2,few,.,CASSPTGTYEQYF,TGTGCCAGCAGCCCAACAGGGACCTACGAGCAGTACTTC
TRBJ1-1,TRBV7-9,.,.,CASSLSRPDREAFF,TGTGCCAGCAGCTTAAGCCGACCCGACAGAGAAGCTTTCTTT
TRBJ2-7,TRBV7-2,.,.,CASSLWVSYEQYF,TGTGCCAGCAGCCTATGGGTCTCCTACGAGCAGTACTTC
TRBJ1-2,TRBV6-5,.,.,CASSGLGAYGYTF,TGTGCCAGCAGTGGACTCGGGGCCTATGGCTACACCTTC
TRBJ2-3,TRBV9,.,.,CASSVSFSTDSTDTQYF,TGTGCCAGCAGCGTAAGTTTCTCAACCGACAGCACAGATACGCAGTATTTT
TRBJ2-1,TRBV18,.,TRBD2,CASSQLAGNEQFF,TGTGCCAGCTCACAACTAGCGGGCAATGAGCAGTTCTTC